Below, 2 T cell receptor beta chains from the same sample are listed, as sequenced in a study of cytomegalovirus exposure and HLA in healthy donors. A multiplex PCR was run with 60 Vbeta primers and 13 Jbeta primers. The assay was immunoSEQ multiplex PCR, and TCRdb's table has in-frame clones only and misses some. The table includes about 43,000 clones, about 72% detected once. The source material was PBMCs. The receptors shown here come from a man between 25 and 39 years old in good health and CMV-seronegative.

This chain links TRBV5-1 with TRBJ2-7; 7 nucleotides align to TRBD2. Germline CDR1 reads SGHRS; CDR2 reads YFSETQ. The ends lost 2 bases at V and 6 bases at J; junction bases unmatched: 8. The CDR3 is made up of 14 amino acids. The CDR3 spells CASSFAGARSEQYF. The CDR3, as DNA: TGCGCCAGCAGCTTTGCGGGAGCCCGGTCCGAGCAGTACTTC.

This chain links TRBV30 with TRBJ1-1; the match to TRBD1 covers 7 bases. The CDR3 length is 13 residues. J was trimmed by 0 bases and V by 5 bases; bases with no gene match: 3. The germline V gene has CDR1 GTSNPN and CDR2 SVGIG (reference sequence). As DNA, the CDR3 is TGTGCCTGGGCGACAGGGTTGAACACTGAAGCTTTCTTT. As protein: CAWATGLNTEAFF.